This TCR beta chain was observed in a study of blood T cells in healthy people across ages. The V gene's germline CDR1 is ENHRY and CDR2 SYGVKD. The CDR3 is made up of 12 amino acids. With 10 bases removed from V and 0 bases from J, the gap between germline ends came to 9 bases. The second PCR ran 7 to 11 cycles with a sample-barcoded 5' primer and J-beta primers. TCRdb recomputed calls from the 5' RACE reads with MiXCR, one row per CDR3 protein. This table has 1.5 million to 2 million distinct CDR3 sequences, 28% appearing once. The TCR sequence derives from a woman aged 25 to 39 in good health. This chain connects TRBV10-3 to TRBJ1-1; no firm D call. Sequences were obtained from blood. This CDR3 reads CATSRMNTEAFF. The DNA for the CDR3 is TGTGCCACGTCTAGGATGAACACTGAAGCTTTCTTT.